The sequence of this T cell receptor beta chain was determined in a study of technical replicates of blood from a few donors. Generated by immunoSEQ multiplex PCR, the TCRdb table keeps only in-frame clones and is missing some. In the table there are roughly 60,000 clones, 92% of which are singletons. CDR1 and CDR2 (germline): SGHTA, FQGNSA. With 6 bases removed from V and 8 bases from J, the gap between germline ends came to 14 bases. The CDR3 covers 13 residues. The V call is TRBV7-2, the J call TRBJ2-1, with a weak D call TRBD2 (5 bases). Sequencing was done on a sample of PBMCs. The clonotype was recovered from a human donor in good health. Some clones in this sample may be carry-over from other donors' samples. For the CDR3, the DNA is TGTGCCAGCAGATACACTAGTAGGGATGAGCAGTTCTTC. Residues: CASRYTSRDEQFF.